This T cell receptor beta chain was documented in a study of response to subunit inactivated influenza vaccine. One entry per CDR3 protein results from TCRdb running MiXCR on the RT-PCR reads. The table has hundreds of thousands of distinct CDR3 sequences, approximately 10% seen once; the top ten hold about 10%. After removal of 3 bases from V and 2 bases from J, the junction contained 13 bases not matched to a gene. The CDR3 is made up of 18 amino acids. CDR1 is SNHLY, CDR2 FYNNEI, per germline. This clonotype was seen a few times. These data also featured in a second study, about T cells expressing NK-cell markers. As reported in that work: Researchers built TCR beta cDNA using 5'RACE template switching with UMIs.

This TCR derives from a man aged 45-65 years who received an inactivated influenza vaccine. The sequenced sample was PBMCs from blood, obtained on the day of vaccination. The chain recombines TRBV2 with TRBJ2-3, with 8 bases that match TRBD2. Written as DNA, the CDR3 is TGTGCCAGCAGTGAGGTGTTGAGCGGGGGCCTCCACACAGATACGCAGTATTTT. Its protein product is CASSEVLSGGLHTDTQYF.